The 28 T cell receptor beta chains reported below all come from one sample, sequenced in a study of CXCR3-negative and CXCR3-positive naive CD8 T cells. 5' RACE that incorporated UMI labels was used to prepare the TRB cDNA libraries. TCRdb re-called the 5' RACE reads and catalogs CDR3 proteins one per entry, DNA excluded. Recorded for this sample: roughly 100,000 distinct CDR3 sequences. These receptors' antigens are unknown. Points from the study as a whole: For CXCR3-positive naive cells, TRB CDR3s were more hydrophobic than those of CXCR3-negative naive cells.

Sequencing was carried out using naive CXCR3+ CD8+ T cells from blood. Subset indicated: CD45RO-CCR7+CD27+CD95- naive CD8+ T cells expressing CXCR3 (TNR3+). Receptors originate from a human donor in good health. Some clones in this sample may be carry-over from other donors' samples.

The rearrangement joins TRBV5-1 to TRBJ2-7. Germline loops: CDR1 SGHRS, CDR2 YFSETQ. This CDR3 is 14 amino acids long. This chain's CDR3 is CASSSSGSSYEQYF.

The chain recombines TRBV7-9 with TRBJ2-7. CDR3 length: 13 amino acids. From germline, CDR1 is SEHNR and CDR2 FQNEAQ (reference sequence). CDR3 in amino acids: CASRRGDPYEQYF.

The chain carries TRBV29-1 and TRBJ2-3; absent DNA, TCRdb's TRBD1 call cannot be checked. Per germline, CDR1 SQVTM and CDR2 ANQGSEA. The CDR3 contains 15 residues. CDR3 in amino acids: CSVAWTGLPTDTQYF.

The rearrangement links TRBV6-5 to TRBJ2-2; TCRdb proposes TRBD1, but this gene call is untestable without DNA. Germline lookup yields CDR1 MNHEY and CDR2 SVGAGI. The CDR3 contains 14 residues. CDR3 sequence reads: CASSYDGGPGELFF.

This sequence joins TRBV3-1 and TRBJ2-7. There are 12 residues in the CDR3. Per germline, CDR1 LGHDT and CDR2 YNNKEL (reference sequence). The chain's CDR3 is CASSQDLNEQYF.

The chain recombines TRBV28 with TRBJ2-5; TCRdb proposes TRBD1, but this gene call is untestable without DNA. The V gene's germline CDR1 is MDHEN and CDR2 SYDVKM. CDR3 length: 12 amino acids. The CDR3 region is CASRNWGETQYF.

The chain uses TRBV7-6 and TRBJ2-2; TCRdb's D call, TRBD1, is unchecked because there is no DNA. From germline, CDR1 is SGHVS and CDR2 FNYEAQ. The CDR3 has 17 amino acids. Here the CDR3 reads CASSLGAGTANTGELFF.

The rearrangement links TRBV7-2 to TRBJ2-7; TCRdb lists TRBD2, though no DNA is available to test this call. The CDR3 has 13 residues. Germline lookup yields CDR1 SGHTA and CDR2 FQGNSA. The CDR3 loop is CASSAGYSYEQYF.

The J gene is TRBJ2-1, the V gene TRBV13; without DNA, the TCRdb call of TRBD1 cannot be checked. In germline, CDR1 is PRHDT, CDR2 FYEKMQ (reference sequence). The CDR3 consists of 18 residues. The CDR3 loop is CASSLVGGWADQGDEQFF. The full variable domain, with the rest looked up from reference TRBV13 and TRBJ2-1, is AAGVIQSPRHLIKEKRETATLKCYPIPRHDTVYWYQQGPGQDPQFLISFYEKMQSDKGSIPDRFSAQQFSDYHSELNMSSLELGDSALYFCASSLVGGWADQGDEQFFGPGTRLTVL.

The rearrangement links TRBV25-1 to TRBJ1-5; TCRdb returns TRBD1, unconfirmable since there is no DNA. CDR1 and CDR2 from the germline V gene are MGHDK and SYGVNS. The length of the CDR3 is 11 residues. The CDR3 protein is CASSGQGPQHF.

The chain uses TRBV7-9 and TRBJ1-2; TCRdb proposes TRBD1, but this gene call is untestable without DNA. Germline assignment: CDR1 SEHNR and CDR2 FQNEAQ (reference sequence). This CDR3 is built from 13 residues. CDR3: CASSPPGGLEDTF.

The rearrangement joins TRBV9 to TRBJ2-3. The CDR3 covers 17 residues. Germline CDR1 SGDLS, CDR2 YYNGEE. CDR3 sequence reads: CASSVGLAVASTDTQYF.

This chain uses TRBV28 with TRBJ2-1; TCRdb reports TRBD2, a call that lacks DNA to check it against. This CDR3 comprises 14 residues. The germline CDR1 and CDR2 sequences are MDHEN and SYDVKM. CDR3 protein: CASTSGSSYNEQFF.

The chain recombines TRBV20-1 with TRBJ2-3; TCRdb's D call, TRBD2, is unchecked because there is no DNA. The length of the CDR3 is 14 residues. The germline CDR1 and CDR2 sequences are DFQATT and SNEGSKA (reference sequence). CDR3 residues: CSARGLELSDTQYF.

The rearrangement joins TRBV7-2 to TRBJ2-7. The germline gives CDR1 SGHTA, CDR2 FQGNSA. This CDR3 has 15 residues. This CDR3 is CASSFGLLLAHEQYF.

The J gene is TRBJ2-3, the V gene TRBV7-2; TCRdb returns TRBD1, unconfirmable since there is no DNA. Germline CDR1 reads SGHTA; CDR2 reads FQGNSA. This CDR3 region has 16 residues. This CDR3 reads CASKPGVADNTDTQYF.

V is TRBV5-5 and J is TRBJ2-7; without DNA, the TCRdb call of TRBD1 cannot be checked. In germline, CDR1 is SGHKS, CDR2 YYEKEE (reference sequence). The CDR3 is made up of 13 amino acids. CDR3 region: CASSLAWGDEQYF.

The chain has TRBV6-2 or TRBV6-3 and TRBJ2-1; TCRdb indicates TRBD2, and absent DNA this call remains unverified. CDR1 and CDR2 from the germline V gene are MNHEY and SVGEGT. There are 15 residues in the CDR3. CDR3 sequence: CASSPLARRGDEQFF.

The rearrangement joins TRBV4-3 to TRBJ1-2. Per germline, CDR1 LGHNA and CDR2 YSLEER. The CDR3 covers 14 residues. CDR3 in amino acids: CASSQDFQVYGYTF.

The CDR3 sequence: CASSQPGGGTQYF. V gene TRBV6-5 combines with J gene TRBJ2-5; lacking DNA, the TRBD2 call made by TCRdb goes unchecked. CDR3 size: 13 residues. From germline, CDR1 is MNHEY and CDR2 SVGAGI.

This chain links TRBV4-3 with TRBJ2-5; TCRdb outputs TRBD1, but without DNA this stays unchecked. The CDR3 runs 14 residues. CDR1 and CDR2 (germline): LGHNA, YSLEER. CDR3 in amino acids: CASSQGGQRETQYF.

The CDR3 loop reads CASSYRDRAYEQYF. The chain is built from TRBV6-6 and TRBJ2-7; TCRdb selects TRBD1, and the lack of DNA leaves this call unchecked. This CDR3 has 14 residues. Germline CDR1 reads MNHNY; CDR2 reads SVGAGI (reference sequence).

The rearrangement joins TRBV11-3 to TRBJ1-3. The CDR3 extends over 16 amino acids. Germline loops: CDR1 SGHNT, CDR2 YENEEA. The CDR3 reads CASSIREASSGNTIYF. Full variable domain (remainder filled in from reference TRBV11-3 and TRBJ1-3): EAGVVQSPRYKIIEKKQPVAFWCNPISGHNTLYWYLQNLGQGPELLIRYENEEAVDDSQLPKDRFSAERLKGVDSTLKIQPAELGDSAVYLCASSIREASSGNTIYFGEGSWLTVV.

This chain links TRBV3-1 with TRBJ2-7; TCRdb designates TRBD2, a call that cannot be tested without DNA. There are 15 residues in the CDR3. Germline V CDR1 and CDR2: LGHDT, YNNKEL (reference sequence). The CDR3 region is CASSQVGTYSYEQYF.

The chain has TRBV12-3 or TRBV12-4 and TRBJ2-5; TCRdb indicates TRBD1, and absent DNA this call remains unverified. This CDR3 is 12 amino acids long. CDR3 region: CASSFGGETQYF.

The chain joins TRBV7-8 to TRBJ2-1; TCRdb proposes TRBD2, but this gene call is untestable without DNA. Germline V gene lookup returns CDR1 SGHVS and CDR2 FQNEAQ. CDR3 length equals 15 residues. This CDR3 reads CASRWRASAGDEQFF.

The V call is TRBV11-2, the J call TRBJ1-1; with no DNA, the TCRdb D assignment of TRBD1 cannot be verified. The CDR3 totals 13 residues. The germline V gene encodes CDR1 SGHAT and CDR2 FQNNGV. The CDR3 loop is CASSLPGQGGAFF.

The chain combines TRBV27 with TRBJ2-7; the D gene TCRdb calls, TRBD1, cannot be checked with no DNA. Germline V gene data show CDR1 as MNHEY and CDR2 as SMNVEV (reference sequence). The CDR3 consists of 14 residues. CDR3 sequence: CASRLSGANYEQYF.